A single sample is the source of the 32 T cell receptor beta chains below, sequenced in a study of blood T cell repertoires in COVID-19. The table came from immunoSEQ multiplex PCR; TCRdb's copy has only in-frame clones and leaves some out. The data hold more than 150,000 clones, with around 87% observed a single time. Specimen: peripheral blood. These TCRs come from a man aged 40-49 years with active or convalescent COVID-19.

The chain carries TRBV15 and TRBJ1-6; possibly TRBD1 for D (6 bases). The CDR3 consists of 18 residues. V lost 2 bases and J 0 bases, leaving 14 bases between the germline ends. Germline-derived CDR1 and CDR2 are LNHNV and YYDKDF (reference sequence). The CDR3 spells CATSRPSQGSSYNSPLHF. CDR3 nucleotide sequence: TGTGCCACCAGCAGACCTTCCCAGGGGAGCTCCTATAATTCACCCCTCCACTTT.

V is TRBV5-1 and J is TRBJ2-7; D unclear. The V gene lost 4 bases and the J gene lost 2 bases, with 10 bases spanning the gap. The CDR3 consists of 13 residues. The germline gives CDR1 SGHRS, CDR2 YFSETQ. The CDR3: CASSPGYPYEQYF. DNA of the CDR3: TGCGCCAGCAGCCCCGGGTATCCCTACGAGCAGTACTTC. Combining the CDR3 with reference TRBV5-1 and TRBJ2-7 gives the whole variable domain KAGVTQTPRYLIKTRGQQVTLSCSPISGHRSVSWYQQTPGQGLQFLFEYFSETQRNKGNFPGRFSGRQFSNSRSEMNVSTLELGDSALYLCASSPGYPYEQYFGPGTRLTVT.

This chain links TRBV14 with TRBJ2-7; 8 bases fit TRBD2. The trim removed 0 bases at V and 4 bases at J, leaving 5 bases unmatched. The germline V gene has CDR1 SGHDN and CDR2 FVKESK. The CDR3 sequence is 15 residues long. The CDR3, as DNA: TGTGCCAGCAGCCAAGACCGGGGGGGGCTGTACGAGCAGTACTTC. It translates to CASSQDRGGLYEQYF.

The rearrangement joins TRBV6-1 to TRBJ1-6; 7 bases agree with TRBD1. The CDR3 is 17 residues long. Per the germline V gene, CDR1 is MNHNS and CDR2 is SASEGT. Trimming took 0 bases from V and 6 from J; bases not matched to a gene: 8. The CDR3 is CASSEAIRTGLNSPLHF. CDR3 coding DNA: TGTGCCAGCAGTGAAGCAATCCGGACAGGACTTAATTCACCCCTCCACTTT.

In its sample, this clone was seen once. CDR3 loop: CASSLMTGKGSNEKLFF. The CDR3 DNA follows: TGTGCCAGCAGCCTTATGACAGGGAAGGGGTCTAATGAAAAACTGTTTTTT. The gene calls are TRBV7-9 and TRBJ1-4; 7 bases fit TRBD1. CDR3 size: 17 residues. J lost 3 bases, V lost 5 bases, and 12 bases had no gene match. Germline V gene sequence: CDR1 SEHNR, CDR2 FQNEAQ (reference sequence).

The V call is TRBV15, the J call TRBJ1-1; maybe TRBD1 (5 bases). CDR3 length equals 14 residues. Germline V CDR1 and CDR2: LNHNV, YYDKDF (reference sequence). Trimming shortened V by 5 bases and J by 1 base, and 11 bases separated the two germline ends. The CDR3 sequence: CATSLLQGNTEAFF. Written as DNA, the CDR3 is TGTGCCACCAGCCTCTTGCAGGGGAACACTGAAGCTTTCTTT.

This sequence joins TRBV6-2 or TRBV6-3 and TRBJ2-3; 11 positions agree with TRBD2. CDR1 and CDR2 from the germline V gene are MNHEY and SVGEGT. CDR3 length: 18 residues. After removal of 4 bases from V and 0 bases from J, the junction contained 9 bases not matched to a gene. CDR3 sequence (DNA): TGTGCCAGCAGTTCGGTAGCGGGGGGGCGTCCAAGCACAGATACGCAGTATTTT. Translated, it gives CASSSVAGGRPSTDTQYF.

The genes are TRBV2 and TRBJ2-7, with 7 bases aligning to TRBD1. This CDR3 is 13 amino acids long. With 4 bases clipped from V and 2 bases from J, the junction kept 2 bases outside the gene matches. The germline gives CDR1 SNHLY, CDR2 FYNNEI. The CDR3 nucleotides are TGTGCCAGCAGTGGACAGGGAACCTACGAGCAGTACTTC. Translated, it gives CASSGQGTYEQYF. The full variable domain, rest sourced from reference TRBV2 and TRBJ2-7, is EPEVTQTPSHQVTQMGQEVILRCVPISNHLYFYWYRQILGQKVEFLVSFYNNEISEKSEIFDDQFSVERPDGSNFTLKIRSTKLEDSAMYFCASSGQGTYEQYFGPGTRLTVT.

The rearrangement links TRBV12-3 or TRBV12-4 to TRBJ2-2; D unresolved. CDR3 length equals 12 residues. V was cut by 4 bases and J by 7 bases, with 7 bases left in between. CDR3 DNA: TGTGCCAGCAGTTGGCCGGGCGGGGAGCTGTTTTTT. It yields the protein CASSWPGGELFF.

The gene calls are TRBV30 and TRBJ2-1; D might be TRBD2 (6 bases). The CDR3 is 15 amino acids. V shed 4 bases and J shed 2 bases, with 15 bases lying between them. Per the germline V gene, CDR1 is GTSNPN and CDR2 is SVGIG (reference sequence). This CDR3 is CAWTLGEAAYNEQFF. The DNA of the CDR3 is TGTGCCTGGACCCTCGGGGAGGCGGCCTACAATGAGCAGTTCTTC.

The chain uses TRBV5-1 and TRBJ2-2; 8 bases map to TRBD1. The V segment lost 3 bases and the J segment 0 bases; nucleotides outside the gene matches: 4. The CDR3 runs 16 residues. CDR1 is SGHRS, CDR2 YFSETQ, per germline. This CDR3 is CASSSGTGANTGELFF. DNA of the CDR3: TGCGCCAGCAGCTCCGGGACAGGAGCGAACACCGGGGAGCTGTTTTTT.

In DNA form, the CDR3 reads TGTGCCAGCAGCTTAGTTGGTAGGGCGGGGGGGCTTCTAAATGAGCAGTTCTTC. It translates to CASSLVGRAGGLLNEQFF. V usage is TRBV11-2 and J usage is TRBJ2-1; TRBD2 aligns across 9 bases. J was trimmed by 7 bases and V by 1 base; bases with no gene match: 14. The CDR3 has 18 residues. The germline V gene encodes CDR1 SGHAT and CDR2 FQNNGV. The full variable domain, rest sourced from reference TRBV11-2 and TRBJ2-1, is EAGVAQSPRYKIIEKRQSVAFWCNPISGHATLYWYQQILGQGPKLLIQFQNNGVVDDSQLPKDRFSAERLKGVDSTLKIQPAKLEDSAVYLCASSLVGRAGGLLNEQFFGPGTRLTVL.

The chain joins TRBV6-1 to TRBJ2-2; 9 positions agree with TRBD1. J lost 9 bases, V lost 6 bases, and 11 bases had no gene match. The germline V gene has CDR1 MNHNS and CDR2 SASEGT. This CDR3 has 15 residues. CDR3 bases: TGTGCCAGCAGCCATCCGGGACAGGGTAACCGGGAGCTGTTTTTT. The encoded protein is CASSHPGQGNRELFF.

The rearrangement joins TRBV7-3 to TRBJ1-4, with 7 nucleotides matching TRBD1. Trimming removed 5 bases from V and 6 bases from J; junction bases left unmatched: 9. This CDR3 spans 15 amino acids. Looked up from germline, CDR1 is SGHTA and CDR2 is FQGTGA. The CDR3 DNA reads TGTGCCAGCAGCGCTACCGGGACAGCGCATGAAAAACTGTTTTTT. Encoded protein: CASSATGTAHEKLFF.

To note about this clone: The same CDR3 can be traced to other DNA sequences in this sample. J is TRBJ1-1 and V is TRBV5-4; tentative D call: TRBD1 (5 bases). Germline loops: CDR1 SGHNT, CDR2 YYREEE (reference sequence). V lost 0 bases and J 5 bases, leaving 5 bases between the germline ends. This CDR3 has 12 amino acids. In nucleotides, the CDR3 is TGTGCCAGCAGCTTGGGGACAACTGAAGCTTTCTTT. It specifies CASSLGTTEAFF.

The chain carries TRBV7-2 and TRBJ2-3; 12 bases align to TRBD1. CDR1 and CDR2 (germline): SGHTA, FQGNSA. The V segment lost 6 bases and the J segment 3 bases; nucleotides outside the gene matches: 7. This CDR3 is built from 16 residues. CDR3 nucleotides: TGTGCCAGCAGACACTGGGACAGGGGGCGGACAGATACGCAGTATTTT. Translated, it gives CASRHWDRGRTDTQYF. Together with reference TRBV7-2 and TRBJ2-3, the CDR3 gives the full variable domain: GAGVSQSPSNKVTEKGKDVELRCDPISGHTALYWYRQSLGQGLEFLIYFQGNSAPDKSGLPSDRFSAERTGGSVSTLTIQRTQQEDSAVYLCASRHWDRGRTDTQYFGPGTRLTVL.

The CDR3 reads CATGNSDRYHSYEQYF. CDR3 nucleotide sequence: TGTGCCACTGGAAATTCGGACAGATACCACTCCTACGAGCAGTACTTC. The J gene is TRBJ2-7, the V gene TRBV10-3; perhaps TRBD1 as D (6 bases). Germline V lookup: CDR1 ENHRY, CDR2 SYGVKD. Trimming took 10 bases from V and 0 from J, leaving 22 bases between them. The CDR3 consists of 16 residues.

This chain links TRBV14 with TRBJ2-3; D is uncertain. V lost 4 bases, J lost 1 base, and 6 bases lay in between. The CDR3 runs to 13 residues. In germline, CDR1 is SGHDN, CDR2 FVKESK. CDR3 nucleotide sequence: TGTGCCAGCAGCCCCGCGGGCACAGATACGCAGTATTTT. This codes for CASSPAGTDTQYF.

The chain joins TRBV4-3 to TRBJ2-5, with D perhaps TRBD1 (5 bases). The CDR3 is 15 residues long. Trimming cost V 1 base and J 4 bases, with 13 bases left between them. Looked up from germline, CDR1 is LGHNA and CDR2 is YSLEER. The DNA of the CDR3 is TGCGCCAGCAGCCAAGGGACGTTACAGGTAGAGACCCAGTACTTC. It is translated as CASSQGTLQVETQYF.

This clone was detected many times. The chain employs TRBV2 and TRBJ1-2, with 10 bases aligning to TRBD1. There are 16 residues in the CDR3. The ends lost 7 bases at V and 0 bases at J; junction bases unmatched: 8. Germline CDR1 reads SNHLY; CDR2 reads FYNNEI. The CDR3 sequence: CASNNDRGHSNYGYTF. DNA of the CDR3: TGTGCCAGCAATAACGACAGGGGGCACTCTAACTATGGCTACACCTTC.

The chain uses TRBV28 and TRBJ1-2; 9 bases fit TRBD1. In germline, CDR1 is MDHEN, CDR2 SYDVKM. The CDR3 length is 15 residues. V trimming: 6 bases; J trimming: 5 bases; junction bases outside the gene matches: 10. The CDR3 nucleotides read TGTGCCAGCAGCGAGGGGGCGGGACAGGGTTATGGCTACACCTTC. Translated, it gives CASSEGAGQGYGYTF.

V and J are TRBV12-5 and TRBJ2-4; D gene uncertain. Germline V gene sequence: CDR1 LGHNT, CDR2 FRNRAP. The CDR3 spans 17 residues. With 0 bases removed from V and 8 bases from J, the gap between germline ends came to 20 bases. CDR3 protein: CASGLVLSRPSSDIQYF. The CDR3, as DNA: TGTGCTAGTGGTTTGGTACTGTCGCGGCCGAGCAGTGACATTCAGTACTTC.

V and J are TRBV18 and TRBJ2-5; TRBD2 matches 7 bases. Trimming took 3 bases from V and 8 from J; bases not matched to a gene: 15. CDR3 length equals 16 residues. Germline V gene data show CDR1 as KGHSH and CDR2 as LQKENI. This CDR3 is CASSPPRGGGKRTQYF. In DNA, the CDR3 is TGTGCCAGCTCACCCCCCCGGGGCGGGGGTAAGAGAACCCAGTACTTC.

The chain carries TRBV13 and TRBJ1-3; no clear D. CDR1 PRHDT and CDR2 FYEKMQ come from the germline V gene (reference sequence). The CDR3 loop spans 16 amino acids. V dropped 5 bases and J dropped 2 bases, with 16 bases sitting between them. The CDR3 DNA is TGTGCCAGCAGCCGAGGAGGCAATTTGCCTGGAAACACCATATATTTT. Translated, it gives CASSRGGNLPGNTIYF.

In this sample, this clone turned up a few times. The V gene is TRBV2, the J gene TRBJ2-5; TRBD2 agrees at 11 bases. Germline-derived CDR1 and CDR2 are SNHLY and FYNNEI. After removal of 3 bases from V and 5 bases from J, the junction contained 11 bases not matched to a gene. The CDR3 has 17 amino acids. CDR3 amino acids: CASSEGSGGAIRETQYF. CDR3 in DNA: TGTGCCAGCAGTGAGGGTAGCGGGGGGGCCATTAGGGAGACCCAGTACTTC.

This clone has a single count. V is TRBV6-5 and J is TRBJ2-7; 10 bases match TRBD2. V shed 8 bases and J 3 bases; nucleotides not matched to a gene: 7. The germline V gene has CDR1 MNHEY and CDR2 SVGAGI. The CDR3 sequence is 14 residues long. The CDR3 DNA sequence: TGTGCCAGCTTACGAGAGCGGGGGGGCTACGAGCAGTACTTC. This sequence encodes CASLRERGGYEQYF.

The rearrangement uses TRBV9 and TRBJ1-1; unclear D gene. V was trimmed by 5 bases and J by 5 bases, leaving 7 bases between them. Germline values: CDR1 SGDLS, CDR2 YYNGEE. This CDR3 is 11 amino acids long. Here the CDR3 DNA reads TGTGCCAGCAGTCCTTCTACTGAAGCTTTCTTT. Its protein is CASSPSTEAFF.

The chain combines TRBV3-1 (or the pseudogene TRBV3-2) with TRBJ2-2, with 10 bases aligning to TRBD2. The germline gives CDR1 LGHDT, CDR2 YNNKEL (reference sequence). With 5 bases clipped from V and 4 bases from J, the junction kept 4 bases outside the gene matches. CDR3 size: 15 residues. The CDR3 nucleotides read TGTGCCAGCAGCGGAACTAGCGGGGTCACCGGGGAGCTGTTTTTT. It translates to CASSGTSGVTGELFF.

In its sample, this clone was seen once. The rearrangement joins TRBV9 to TRBJ2-7; 8 nucleotides align to TRBD2. Germline values: CDR1 SGDLS, CDR2 YYNGEE. The ends lost 5 bases at V and 2 bases at J; junction bases unmatched: 6. This CDR3 comprises 14 residues. Here the CDR3 DNA reads TGTGCCAGCAGTCCAGGACTAGCTACCTACGAGCAGTACTTC. As protein: CASSPGLATYEQYF.

The J gene is TRBJ1-5, the V gene TRBV6-5; perhaps TRBD1 as D (5 bases). In germline, CDR1 is MNHEY, CDR2 SVGAGI. The CDR3 sequence is 14 residues long. With 7 bases removed from V and 0 bases from J, the gap between germline ends came to 10 bases. CDR3 in amino acids: CASKRQYSNQPQHF. The CDR3 nucleotides read TGTGCCAGCAAAAGACAGTATAGCAATCAGCCCCAGCATTTT.

The J gene is TRBJ1-3, the V gene TRBV5-1; unclear D gene. Trimming shortened V by 0 bases and J by 0 bases, and 7 bases separated the two germline ends. CDR1 SGHRS and CDR2 YFSETQ come from the germline V gene. The CDR3 covers 15 residues. CDR3 DNA: TGCGCCAGCAGCTTGGACGGTCCCTCTGGAAACACCATATATTTT. The encoded protein is CASSLDGPSGNTIYF.

The chain joins TRBV6-6 to TRBJ1-2, with 8 bases fitting TRBD1. V shed 5 bases and J 4 bases; nucleotides not matched to a gene: 12. The CDR3 is 16 residues long. Germline lookup yields CDR1 MNHNY and CDR2 SVGAGI (reference sequence). The CDR3, as DNA: TGTGCCAGCAGTCCAGACTCCCGAGGACAGGGCTATGGCTACACCTTC. Its protein is CASSPDSRGQGYGYTF.